A selection of T cell receptor beta chains follows, all from one sample in a study of cytomegalovirus exposure and HLA in healthy donors. TCRdb's table, derived via immunoSEQ multiplex PCR, lists solely in-frame clones and lacks some. The table lists about 180,000 clones, around 79% of them singletons. The sequencing input was PBMCs. These receptors came from a woman aged 45 to 65 in good health and CMV-seronegative. Each CDR3 is given with its conserved first and last residue. Fields, in order: J gene, D gene, clone size, V gene, CDR3 DNA, CDR3 protein. D genes are given only for firm matches. The size entry is marked missing in some rows and otherwise reads once, few, many or a size class.

J: TRBJ2-1; D: TRBD1; size: once; V: TRBV9; DNA: TGTGCCAGCAGCCCTCGGGACAGGGCGTTCAATGAGCAGTTCTTC; CDR3: CASSPRDRAFNEQFF
J: TRBJ1-5; D: -; size: -; V: TRBV28; DNA: TGTGCCAGCACACCTATATGGGGCGTGGGCGGTCAGCCCCAGCATTTT; CDR3: CASTPIWGVGGQPQHF
J: TRBJ1-2; D: TRBD1; size: once; V: TRBV10-2; DNA: TGCGCCAGCAGTGAGTCTTTCCCGGGACAGATCTATGGCTACACCTTC; CDR3: CASSESFPGQIYGYTF
J: TRBJ1-5; D: -; size: once; V: TRBV7-3; DNA: TGTGCCAGCAGCTTAGAACGGGATCAGCCCCAGCATTTT; CDR3: CASSLERDQPQHF
J: TRBJ1-5; D: -; size: -; V: TRBV5-4; DNA: TGTGCCAGCAGCTTGTCAGGGAATAATCAGCCCCAGCATTTT; CDR3: CASSLSGNNQPQHF
J: TRBJ2-5; D: -; size: -; V: TRBV4-1; DNA: TGCGCCAGCAGCCAAGACCGCCCGGAAGAGACCCAGTACTTC; CDR3: CASSQDRPEETQYF
J: TRBJ2-2; D: -; size: -; V: TRBV9; DNA: TGTGCCAGCAGATCTAGGGGCACCGGGGAGCTGTTTTTT; CDR3: CASRSRGTGELFF
J: TRBJ1-1; D: -; size: few; V: TRBV19; DNA: TGTGCCAGTAGTGCGGGGGTCGGGACTGAAGCTTTCTTT; CDR3: CASSAGVGTEAFF
J: TRBJ2-5; D: -; size: -; V: TRBV27; DNA: TGTGCCAGCAGTTTAGGAGGGGATGAGACCCAGTACTTC; CDR3: CASSLGGDETQYF
J: TRBJ2-7; D: TRBD2; size: -; V: TRBV15; DNA: TGTGCCACCGGCAGAGACCGCCTGGGGGGGGAGCAGTACTTC; CDR3: CATGRDRLGGEQYF
J: TRBJ2-3; D: TRBD2; size: -; V: TRBV7-2; DNA: TGTGCCAGCAGCTCGCGGGGGGGCCCTGGTGGTACGCAGTATTTT; CDR3: CASSSRGGPGGTQYF
J: TRBJ1-2; D: TRBD1; size: once; V: TRBV6-5; DNA: TGTGCCACCCTGCGGGACAGGGGTGGTTATGGCTACACCTTC; CDR3: CATLRDRGGYGYTF
J: TRBJ1-5; D: -; size: -; V: TRBV19; DNA: TGTGCCAGTCAGCCCCGGACAGATTATAGCAATCAGCCCCAGCATTTT; CDR3: CASQPRTDYSNQPQHF
J: TRBJ2-1; D: TRBD2; size: -; V: TRBV6-1; DNA: TGTGCCAGCTCCAGACTAGCGGGGAACGTCAATGAGCAGTTCTTC; CDR3: CASSRLAGNVNEQFF
J: TRBJ2-5; D: TRBD1; size: -; V: TRBV7-9; DNA: TGTGCCAGCAGCCTCTACCGGGACAGCCAAGAGACCCAGTACTTC; CDR3: CASSLYRDSQETQYF
J: TRBJ1-2; D: -; size: -; V: TRBV21-1; DNA: TGTGCCAGCGGCCCCCCCGACAGGTTGGACTATGGCTACACCTTC; CDR3: CASGPPDRLDYGYTF
J: TRBJ2-7; D: TRBD2; size: few; V: TRBV28; DNA: TGTGCCAGCAGTCCAATACGTGGAGCGGGAGGGACCTACGAGCAGTACTTC; CDR3: CASSPIRGAGGTYEQYF
J: TRBJ1-1; D: -; size: -; V: TRBV5-1; DNA: TGCGCCAGCAGCTTGGCGGCAGGGGTTTTCATGAACACTGAAGCTTTCTTT; CDR3: CASSLAAGVFMNTEAFF
J: TRBJ1-1; D: -; size: -; V: TRBV10-3; DNA: TGTGCCATCAGTGAGGGGACTACTGAAGCTTTCTTT; CDR3: CAISEGTTEAFF
J: TRBJ2-1; D: TRBD2; size: -; V: TRBV5-1; DNA: TGCGCCAGCAGCTCACTAGCGGCCCTTTACAATGAGCAGTTCTTC; CDR3: CASSSLAALYNEQFF
J: TRBJ2-7; D: -; size: -; V: TRBV29-1; DNA: TGCAGCGTGGCCACAGGCACGGACGAGCAGTACTTC; CDR3: CSVATGTDEQYF
J: TRBJ1-5; D: TRBD1; size: -; V: TRBV14; DNA: TGTGCCAGCATCCTAGAGACAGGGTCCAATCAGCCCCAGCATTTT; CDR3: CASILETGSNQPQHF